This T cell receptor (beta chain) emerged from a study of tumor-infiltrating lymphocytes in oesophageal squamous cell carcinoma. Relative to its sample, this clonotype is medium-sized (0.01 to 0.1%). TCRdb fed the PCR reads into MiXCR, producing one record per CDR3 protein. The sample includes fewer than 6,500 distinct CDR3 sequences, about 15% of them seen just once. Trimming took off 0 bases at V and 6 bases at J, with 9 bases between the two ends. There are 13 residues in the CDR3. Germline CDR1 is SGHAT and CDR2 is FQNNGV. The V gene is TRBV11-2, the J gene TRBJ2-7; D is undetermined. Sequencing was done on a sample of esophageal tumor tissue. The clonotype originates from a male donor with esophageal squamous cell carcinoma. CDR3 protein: CASSLDVGLEQYF. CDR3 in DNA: TGTGCCAGCAGCTTAGATGTGGGCCTCGAGCAGTACTTC.